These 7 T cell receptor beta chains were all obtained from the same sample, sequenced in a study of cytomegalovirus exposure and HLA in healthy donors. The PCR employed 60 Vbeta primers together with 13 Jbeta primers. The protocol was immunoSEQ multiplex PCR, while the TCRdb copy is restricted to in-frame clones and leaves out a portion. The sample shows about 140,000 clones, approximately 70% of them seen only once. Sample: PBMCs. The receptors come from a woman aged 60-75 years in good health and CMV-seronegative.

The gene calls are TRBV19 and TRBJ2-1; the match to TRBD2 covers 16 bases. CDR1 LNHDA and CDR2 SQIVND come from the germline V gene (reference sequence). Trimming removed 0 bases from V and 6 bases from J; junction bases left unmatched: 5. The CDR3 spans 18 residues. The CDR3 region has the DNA TGTGCCAGTAGTATAGACCGTGGGACTAGCGGGAGGGGCAATGAGCAGTTCTTC. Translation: CASSIDRGTSGRGNEQFF. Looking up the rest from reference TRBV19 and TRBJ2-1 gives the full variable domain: DGGITQSPKYLFRKEGQNVTLSCEQNLNHDAMYWYRQDPGQGLRLIYYSQIVNDFQKGDIAEGYSVSREKKESFPLTVTSAQKNPTAFYLCASSIDRGTSGRGNEQFFGPGTRLTVL.

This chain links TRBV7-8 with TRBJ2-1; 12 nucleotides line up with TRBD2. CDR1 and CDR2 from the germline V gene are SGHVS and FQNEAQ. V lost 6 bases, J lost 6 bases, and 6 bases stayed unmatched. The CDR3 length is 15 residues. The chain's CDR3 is CASSYLAGGSNEQFF. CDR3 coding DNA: TGTGCCAGCAGTTACCTAGCGGGAGGGAGCAATGAGCAGTTCTTC.

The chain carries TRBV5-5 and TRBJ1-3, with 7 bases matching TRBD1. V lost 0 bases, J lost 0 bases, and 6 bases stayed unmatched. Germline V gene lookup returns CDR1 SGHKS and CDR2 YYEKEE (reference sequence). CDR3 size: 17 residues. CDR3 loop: CASSLGGQQSSGNTIYF. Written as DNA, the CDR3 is TGTGCCAGCAGCTTGGGGGGACAGCAGAGCTCTGGAAACACCATATATTTT. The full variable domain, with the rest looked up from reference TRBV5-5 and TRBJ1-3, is DAGVTQSPTHLIKTRGQQVTLRCSPISGHKSVSWYQQVLGQGPQFIFQYYEKEERGRGNFPDRFSARQFPNYSSELNVNALLLGDSALYLCASSLGGQQSSGNTIYFGEGSWLTVV.

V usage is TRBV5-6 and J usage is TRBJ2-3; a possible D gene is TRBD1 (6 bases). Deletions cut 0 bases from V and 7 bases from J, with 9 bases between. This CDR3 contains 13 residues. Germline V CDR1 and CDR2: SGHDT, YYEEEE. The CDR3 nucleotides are TGTGCCAGCAGCTTGGACAGGGTTAATACGCAGTATTTT. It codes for CASSLDRVNTQYF. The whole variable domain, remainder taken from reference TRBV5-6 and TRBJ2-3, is DAGVTQSPTHLIKTRGQQVTLRCSPKSGHDTVSWYQQALGQGPQFIFQYYEEEERQRGNFPDRFSGHQFPNYSSELNVNALLLGDSALYLCASSLDRVNTQYFGPGTRLTVL.

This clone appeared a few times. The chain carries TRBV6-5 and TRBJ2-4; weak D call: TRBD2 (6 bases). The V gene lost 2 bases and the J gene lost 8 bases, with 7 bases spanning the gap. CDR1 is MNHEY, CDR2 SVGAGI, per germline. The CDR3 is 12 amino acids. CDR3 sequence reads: CASSYTGDIQYF. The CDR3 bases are TGTGCCAGCAGTTACACGGGGGACATTCAGTACTTC.

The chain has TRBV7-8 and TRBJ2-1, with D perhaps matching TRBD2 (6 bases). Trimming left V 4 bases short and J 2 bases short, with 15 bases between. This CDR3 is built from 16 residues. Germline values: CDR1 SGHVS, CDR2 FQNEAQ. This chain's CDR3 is CASSSDLRGTYNEQFF. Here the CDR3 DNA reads TGTGCCAGCAGCTCCGACTTGCGGGGAACCTACAATGAGCAGTTCTTC. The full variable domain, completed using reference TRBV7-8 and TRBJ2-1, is GAGVSQSPRYKVAKRGQDVALRCDPISGHVSLFWYQQALGQGPEFLTYFQNEAQLDKSGLPSDRFFAERPEGSVSTLKIQRTQQEDSAVYLCASSSDLRGTYNEQFFGPGTRLTVL.

CDR3 coding DNA: TGTGCCAGAACCCACCCGGGACAGGGGGCCTTGAACACTGAAGCTTTCTTT. This sequence encodes CARTHPGQGALNTEAFF. The V gene is TRBV5-3, the J gene TRBJ1-1, with 12 nucleotides matching TRBD1. TRBV5-3 is labeled an ORF, and its function is uncertain. CDR3 length equals 17 residues. The V gene end was trimmed by 6 bases and the J gene end by 0 bases; junction bases not matched to a gene: 9.